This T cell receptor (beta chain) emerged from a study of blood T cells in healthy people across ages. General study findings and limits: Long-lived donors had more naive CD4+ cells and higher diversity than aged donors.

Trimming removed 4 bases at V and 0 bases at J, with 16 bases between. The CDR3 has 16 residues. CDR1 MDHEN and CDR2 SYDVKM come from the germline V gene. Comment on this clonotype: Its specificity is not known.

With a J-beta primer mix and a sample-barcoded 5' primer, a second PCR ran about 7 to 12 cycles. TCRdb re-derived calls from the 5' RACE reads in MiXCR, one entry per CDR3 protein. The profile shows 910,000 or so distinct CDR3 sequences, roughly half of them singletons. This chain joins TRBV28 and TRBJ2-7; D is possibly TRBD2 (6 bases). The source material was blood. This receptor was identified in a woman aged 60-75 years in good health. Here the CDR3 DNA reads TGTGCCAGCAGTTCCGCCCTTAGCGGATTCTCCTACGAGCAGTACTTC. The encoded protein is CASSSALSGFSYEQYF.